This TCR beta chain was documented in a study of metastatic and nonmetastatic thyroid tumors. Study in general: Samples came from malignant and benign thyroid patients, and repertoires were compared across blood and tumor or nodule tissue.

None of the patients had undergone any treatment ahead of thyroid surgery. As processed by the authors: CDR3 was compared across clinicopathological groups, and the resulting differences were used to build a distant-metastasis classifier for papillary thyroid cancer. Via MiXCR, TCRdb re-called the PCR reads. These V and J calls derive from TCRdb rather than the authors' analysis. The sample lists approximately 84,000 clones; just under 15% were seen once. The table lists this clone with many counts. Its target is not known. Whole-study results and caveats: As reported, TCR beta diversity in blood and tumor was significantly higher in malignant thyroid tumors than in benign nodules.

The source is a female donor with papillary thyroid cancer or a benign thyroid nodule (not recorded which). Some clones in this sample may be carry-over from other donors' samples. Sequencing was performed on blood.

The CDR3 protein is CASSEVAGGSFSYGYTF. The CDR3 DNA sequence: TGTGCCAGCAGTGAGGTCGCAGGAGGCAGTTTTAGCTATGGCTACACCTTC. The chain is built from TRBV6-1 and TRBJ1-2; D unresolved. Germline V gene sequence: CDR1 MNHNS, CDR2 SASEGT. CDR3 length equals 17 residues. V shed 3 bases and J shed 4 bases, with 21 bases lying between them.